What follows describes a single T cell receptor (beta chain). This CDR3 region has 15 residues. Trimming took 8 bases from V and 4 from J; bases not matched to a gene: 12. Germline-derived CDR1 and CDR2 are WNHNN and SYGVQD (reference sequence). PCR employed 60 Vbeta and 13 Jbeta primers. Repertoires were generated with immunoSEQ multiplex PCR, while TCRdb's copy carries only in-frame clones and drops some. The sample shows around 170,000 clones, approximately 80% of them seen only once. This sample was included in a study of cytomegalovirus exposure and HLA in healthy donors. Sequenced input: PBMCs. This TCR was recovered from a girl under 18 in good health and CMV-seropositive. The rearrangement joins TRBV10-1 to TRBJ1-1; 8 positions agree with TRBD1. CDR3 nucleotides: TGCGCCAGCCAACCCCGAACAGGGGGGTCCACTGAAGCTTTCTTT. Its protein product is CASQPRTGGSTEAFF.